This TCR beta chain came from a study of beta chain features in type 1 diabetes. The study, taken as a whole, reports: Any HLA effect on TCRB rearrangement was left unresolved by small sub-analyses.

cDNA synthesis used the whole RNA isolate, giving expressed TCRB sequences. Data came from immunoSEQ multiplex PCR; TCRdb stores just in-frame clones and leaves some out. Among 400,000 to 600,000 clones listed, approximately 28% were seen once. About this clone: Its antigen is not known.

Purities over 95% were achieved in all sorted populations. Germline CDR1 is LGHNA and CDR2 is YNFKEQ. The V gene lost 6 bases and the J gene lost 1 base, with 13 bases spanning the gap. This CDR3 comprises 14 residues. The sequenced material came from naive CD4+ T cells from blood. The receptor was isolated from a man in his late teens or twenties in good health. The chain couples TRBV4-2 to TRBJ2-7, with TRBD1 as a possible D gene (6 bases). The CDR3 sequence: CASRPQGISYEQYF. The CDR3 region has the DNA TGTGCCAGCAGACCTCAGGGGATTTCCTACGAGCAGTACTTC.